This T cell receptor (beta chain) was documented in a study of T cells in Graves' hyperthyroidism and ophthalmopathy. Findings and caveats of the study: Blood held most thyroid clonotypes expanded above 0.001 frequency.

In regard to this clonotype: What it recognizes is unknown.

Hyperthyroidism patients were newly diagnosed, had disease duration under 2 months, and were aged 18 to 65 years. Exclusion of patients followed from uncontrolled infection, other autoimmune disease, pregnancy or lactation. PBMCs were obtained from about 9.9 ml fresh peripheral blood. The CDR3 regions of TCR beta were amplified from RNA transcripts. Primed by the HTBI set, a first-round RT-PCR was run on the TCR CDR3. From the multiplex PCR reads, TCRdb called clonotypes with MiXCR, one entry per CDR3 protein. The table lists under 700,000 distinct CDR3 sequences, 15% to 20% of them singletons. Trimming took 6 bases from V and 5 from J, leaving 13 bases between them. The CDR3 consists of 14 residues.

V and J are TRBV12-3 or TRBV12-4 and TRBJ1-4; TRBD1 might be the D (5 bases). This TCR derives from a woman between 18 and 29 years old with Graves' hyperthyroidism. Sequenced material: blood. CDR3 nucleotides: TGTGCCAGCAGCCTCATGGGGGGGAATGAAAAACTGTTTTTT. The encoded protein is CASSLMGGNEKLFF.